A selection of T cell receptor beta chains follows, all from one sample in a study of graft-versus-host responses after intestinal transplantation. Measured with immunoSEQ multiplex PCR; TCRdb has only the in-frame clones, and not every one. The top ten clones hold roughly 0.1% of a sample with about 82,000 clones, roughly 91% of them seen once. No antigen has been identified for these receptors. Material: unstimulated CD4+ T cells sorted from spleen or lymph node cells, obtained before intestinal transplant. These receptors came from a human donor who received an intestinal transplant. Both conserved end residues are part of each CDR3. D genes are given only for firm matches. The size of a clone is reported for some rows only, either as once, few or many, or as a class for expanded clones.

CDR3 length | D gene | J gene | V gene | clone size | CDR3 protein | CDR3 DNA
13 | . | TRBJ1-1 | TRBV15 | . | CATSRGGVTEAFF | TGTGCCACCAGCAGGGGGGGAGTGACTGAAGCTTTCTTT
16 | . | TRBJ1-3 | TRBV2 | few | CASSGRRGRTGNTIYF | TGTGCCAGCAGTGGGAGGCGGGGGCGAACTGGAAACACCATATATTTT
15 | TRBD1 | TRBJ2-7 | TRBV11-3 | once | CASSRRQGTSYEQYF | TGTGCCAGCAGCAGGAGACAGGGTACCTCCTACGAGCAGTACTTC
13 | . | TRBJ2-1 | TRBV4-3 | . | CASSNLWRDEQFF | TGCGCCAGCAGCAATTTGTGGCGGGATGAGCAGTTCTTC
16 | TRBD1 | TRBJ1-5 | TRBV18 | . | CASSPGTDENNQPQHF | TGTGCCAGCTCACCCGGGACAGACGAAAACAATCAGCCCCAGCATTTT
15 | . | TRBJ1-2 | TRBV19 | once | CASSIKHIRYYGYTF | TGTGCCAGTAGTATCAAACACATCAGGTACTATGGCTACACCTTC
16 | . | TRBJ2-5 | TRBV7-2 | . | CASSLSSGRGQETQYF | TGTGCCAGCAGCTTATCCTCGGGCAGGGGTCAAGAGACCCAGTACTTC
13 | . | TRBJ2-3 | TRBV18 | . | CASSLDRSDTQYF | TGTGCCAGCTCACTCGACAGGTCCGATACGCAGTATTTT
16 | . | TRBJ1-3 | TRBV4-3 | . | CASSQGTASSGNTIYF | TGCGCCAGCAGCCAAGGGACAGCCTCCTCTGGAAACACCATATATTTT
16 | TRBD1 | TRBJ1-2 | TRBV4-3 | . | CASSQEGGRGLYGYTF | TGCGCCAGCAGCCAAGAGGGCGGCAGGGGGCTCTATGGCTACACCTTC
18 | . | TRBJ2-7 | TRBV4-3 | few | CASSQMASETLNSYEQYF | TGCGCCAGCAGCCAAATGGCTAGCGAGACCTTAAACTCCTACGAGCAGTACTTC
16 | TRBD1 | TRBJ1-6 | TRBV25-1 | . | CASRGTEVVYSSPLHF | TGTGCCAGCAGGGGGACAGAGGTAGTTTATAGTTCACCCCTCCACTTT
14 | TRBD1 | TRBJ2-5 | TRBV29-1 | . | CSVLDGQAGETQYF | TGCAGCGTCCTAGATGGACAGGCGGGTGAGACCCAGTACTTC
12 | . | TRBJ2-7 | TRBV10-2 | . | CASSERGNEQYF | TGCGCCAGCAGTGAAAGGGGGAACGAGCAGTACTTC
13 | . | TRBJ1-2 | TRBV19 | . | CASTSRGNYGYTF | TGTGCCAGTACCTCCAGAGGCAACTATGGCTACACCTTC
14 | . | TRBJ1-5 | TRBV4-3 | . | CASSQEQAESPQHF | TGCGCCAGCAGCCAAGAACAGGCTGAGTCGCCCCAGCATTTT
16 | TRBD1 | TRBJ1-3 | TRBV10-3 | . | CAINPGQGAAGNTIYF | TGTGCCATCAACCCGGGACAGGGGGCGGCTGGAAACACCATATATTTT
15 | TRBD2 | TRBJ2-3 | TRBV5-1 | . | CASSLAQAGADTQYF | TGCGCCAGCAGCTTGGCACAAGCGGGGGCAGATACGCAGTATTTT
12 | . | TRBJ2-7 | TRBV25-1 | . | CASSESGYEQYF | TGTGCCAGCAGTGAATCGGGATACGAGCAGTACTTC